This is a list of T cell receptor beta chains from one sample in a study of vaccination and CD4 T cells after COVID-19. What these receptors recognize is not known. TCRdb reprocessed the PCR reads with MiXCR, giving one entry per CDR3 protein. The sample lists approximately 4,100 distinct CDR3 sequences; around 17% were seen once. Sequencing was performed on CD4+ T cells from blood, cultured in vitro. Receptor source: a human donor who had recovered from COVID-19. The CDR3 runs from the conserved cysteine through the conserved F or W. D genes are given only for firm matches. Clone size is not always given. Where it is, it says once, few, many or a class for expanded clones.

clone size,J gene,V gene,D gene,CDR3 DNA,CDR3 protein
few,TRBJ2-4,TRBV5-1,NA,TGCGCCAGCAGCTTCGAGGAAGACAAAAACATTCAGTACTTC,CASSFEEDKNIQYF
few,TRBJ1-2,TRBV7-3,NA,TGTGCCAGCAGCCCCGGGGGGGACCGGTCGTTTGGCTACACCTTC,CASSPGGDRSFGYTF
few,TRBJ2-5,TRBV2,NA,TGTGCCAGCAGTGAAGCGTCGAAAGAGACCCAGTACTTC,CASSEASKETQYF
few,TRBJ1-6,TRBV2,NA,TGTGCCAGCAGCGCGACGACAGGTACATCACCCCTCCACTTT,CASSATTGTSPLHF
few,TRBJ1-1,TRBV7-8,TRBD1,TGTGCCAGCAGCGTAGAGGGGGCGAACACTGAAGCTTTCTTT,CASSVEGANTEAFF
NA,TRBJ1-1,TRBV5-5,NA,TGTGCCAGCAGCCCCAACCCCGGGACACGGGGCGAAGCTTTCTTT,CASSPNPGTRGEAFF
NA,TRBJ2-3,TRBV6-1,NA,TGTGCCAGCAGTGACGGCACAGATACGCAGTATTTT,CASSDGTDTQYF
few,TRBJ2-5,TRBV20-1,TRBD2,TGCAGTGCTACTGGGACTAGCGGGGGGGCGAGGGAGACCCAGTACTTC,CSATGTSGGARETQYF
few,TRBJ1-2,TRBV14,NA,TGTGCCAGCAGCCAAGGACGGCAGGACTATGGCTACACCTTC,CASSQGRQDYGYTF
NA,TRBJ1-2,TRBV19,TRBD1,TGTGCCAGTAGCTCCCAACAGGGGAGAGGGGTCTATGGCTACACCTTC,CASSSQQGRGVYGYTF
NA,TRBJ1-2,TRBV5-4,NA,TGTGCCAGCAGCTTGGCGATCCGAGCTAACTATGGCTACACCTTC,CASSLAIRANYGYTF
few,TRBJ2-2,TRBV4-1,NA,TGCGCCAGCAGCCAAGAGCGGCCGAACACCGGGGAGCTGTTTTTT,CASSQERPNTGELFF
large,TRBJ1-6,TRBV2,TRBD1,TGTGCCAGCGGGGACAGGATGCATTCACCCCTCCACTTT,CASGDRMHSPLHF
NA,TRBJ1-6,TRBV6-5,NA,TGTGCCAGCAGTTACAGGCCCTATTCACCCCTCCACTTT,CASSYRPYSPLHF
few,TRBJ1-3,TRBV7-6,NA,TGTGCCAGCAGCTCCGGGCGAGCGGGAAACACCATATATTTT,CASSSGRAGNTIYF
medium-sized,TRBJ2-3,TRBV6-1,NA,TGTGCCAGCAGTGAAGCCGGGAGCACAGATACGCAGTATTTT,CASSEAGSTDTQYF
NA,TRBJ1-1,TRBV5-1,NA,TGCGCCAGCAGCCCCGGGGGGGGGACGGACACTGAAGCTTTCTTT,CASSPGGGTDTEAFF
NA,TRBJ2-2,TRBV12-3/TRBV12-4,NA,TGTGCCAGCAGTTCTCTCGGGGAGCTGTTTTTT,CASSSLGELFF
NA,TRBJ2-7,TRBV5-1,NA,TGCGCCAGCAGCACGGTGGCGGGGGCTCGAGTCTACGAGCAGTACTTC,CASSTVAGARVYEQYF
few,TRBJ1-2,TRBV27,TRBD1,TGTGCCAGCAGTCTCCGGACAGGGGGGGCCTCTAGAGATGGCTACACCTTC,CASSLRTGGASRDGYTF
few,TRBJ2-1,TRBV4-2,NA,TGTGCCAGCAGCCAAGATCTTGGCGGGGAGGACAATGAGCAGTTCTTC,CASSQDLGGEDNEQFF
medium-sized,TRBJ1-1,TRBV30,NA,TGTGCCTGGAGTCCGGGACACGGTTGGGGAGCTTTCTTT,CAWSPGHGWGAFF
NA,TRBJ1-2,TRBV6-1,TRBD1,TGTGCCAGCGGGGGCAGGGGGCCTTACTATGGCTACACCTTC,CASGGRGPYYGYTF
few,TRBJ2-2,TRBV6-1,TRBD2,TGTGCCAGCAGTCCGGGACTAGCGGGTACCGGGGAGCTGTTTTTT,CASSPGLAGTGELFF
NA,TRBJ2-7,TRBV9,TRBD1,TGTGCCAGCAGCGTAGGCGGGACAGGACTCTACGAGCAGTACTTC,CASSVGGTGLYEQYF
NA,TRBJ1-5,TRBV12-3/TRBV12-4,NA,TGTGCCAGCAGTTCAGGGTTCAATCAGCCCCAGCATTTT,CASSSGFNQPQHF